The 4 T cell receptor beta chains given below trace back to one sample, sequenced in a study of vaccination and CD4 T cells after COVID-19. Their antigens remain unidentified. Treatment described: roughly 10-day PBMC culture with coronavirus spike peptide pools or control peptides (ViraFEST assay). Cultured CD4+ T cell DNA underwent sequencing with the Oncomine TCR Beta short-read assay. Each CDR3 protein is one row after TCRdb ran MiXCR on the PCR reads. The sample holds fewer than 20,000 distinct CDR3 sequences, 56% seen once. Source material: CD4+ T cells from blood, cultured in vitro. The source is a human donor who had recovered from COVID-19.

This clonotype was seen a handful of times. The chain uses TRBV14 and TRBJ1-6; maybe TRBD1 (6 bases). Between the trimmed V and J ends, which lost 0 bases and 4 bases, there was a span of 10 bases. The CDR3 is 16 residues long. CDR1 is SGHDN and CDR2 is FVKESK in the germline V gene. The CDR3 sequence is CASSQDDRLYNSPLHF. CDR3 nucleotides: TGTGCCAGCAGCCAAGACGACAGGCTTTATAATTCACCCCTCCACTTT.

The chain carries TRBV5-1 and TRBJ1-5; D unresolved. From germline, CDR1 is SGHRS and CDR2 YFSETQ. V was shortened by 3 bases and J by 3 bases, with 10 bases between the two germline ends. This CDR3 spans 14 amino acids. The CDR3 bases are TGCGCCAGCAGCTACGGGGAAAACAATCAGCCCCAGCATTTT. It specifies CASSYGENNQPQHF.

CDR3 residues: CASSEHGWQETQYF. For the CDR3, the DNA is TGTGCCAGCAGTGAACACGGGTGGCAAGAGACCCAGTACTTC. J is TRBJ2-5 and V is TRBV25-1; D remains ambiguous. Per germline, CDR1 MGHDK and CDR2 SYGVNS. The CDR3 is 14 amino acids. Trimming removed 2 bases from V and 2 bases from J, with 9 bases in between.

CDR3 DNA: TGTGCCAGCAGTTTAGGACCTGGCTACACCTTC. Translating it yields CASSLGPGYTF. The V gene is TRBV12-3 or TRBV12-4, the J gene TRBJ1-2; D not certain. The CDR3 has 11 residues. V lost 1 base and J 7 bases, leaving 4 bases between the germline ends.